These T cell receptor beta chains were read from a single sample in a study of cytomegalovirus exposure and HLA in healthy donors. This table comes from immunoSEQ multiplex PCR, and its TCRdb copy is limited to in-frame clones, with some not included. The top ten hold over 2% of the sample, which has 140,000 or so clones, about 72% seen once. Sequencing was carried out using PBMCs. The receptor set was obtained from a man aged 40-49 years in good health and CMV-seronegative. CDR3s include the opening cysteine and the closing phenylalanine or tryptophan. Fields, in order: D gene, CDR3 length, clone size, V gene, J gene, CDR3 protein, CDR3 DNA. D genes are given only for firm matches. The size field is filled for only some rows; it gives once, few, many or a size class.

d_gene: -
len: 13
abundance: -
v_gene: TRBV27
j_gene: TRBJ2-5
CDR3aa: CASSLTAQETQYF
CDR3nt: TGTGCCAGCAGTTTGACAGCCCAAGAGACCCAGTACTTC

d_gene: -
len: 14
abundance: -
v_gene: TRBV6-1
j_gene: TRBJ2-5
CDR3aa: CASSESRGTETQYF
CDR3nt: TGTGCCAGCAGTGAATCTAGGGGAACAGAGACCCAGTACTTC

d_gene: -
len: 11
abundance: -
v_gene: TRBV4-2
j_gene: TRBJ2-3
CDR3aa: CASSGPDTQYF
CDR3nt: TGTGCCAGCAGTGGGCCAGATACGCAGTATTTT

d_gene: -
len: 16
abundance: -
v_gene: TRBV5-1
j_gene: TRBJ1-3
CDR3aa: CASSPNKQGAGNTIYF
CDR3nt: TGCGCCAGCAGCCCAAACAAACAGGGTGCTGGAAACACCATATATTTT

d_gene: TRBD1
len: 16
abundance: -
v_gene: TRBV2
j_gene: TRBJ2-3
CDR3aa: CASSARDRLYTDTQYF
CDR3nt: TGTGCCAGCAGTGCCCGGGACAGGCTTTACACAGATACGCAGTATTTT

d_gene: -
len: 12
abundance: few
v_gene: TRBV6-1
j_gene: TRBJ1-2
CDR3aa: CASKTAFRGYTF
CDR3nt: TGTGCCAGCAAGACAGCCTTTAGAGGCTACACCTTC

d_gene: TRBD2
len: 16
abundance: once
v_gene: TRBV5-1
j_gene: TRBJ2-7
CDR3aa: CASRGTSGRDPHEQYF
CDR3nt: TGCGCCAGCAGAGGGACTAGCGGGAGGGACCCCCACGAGCAGTACTTC

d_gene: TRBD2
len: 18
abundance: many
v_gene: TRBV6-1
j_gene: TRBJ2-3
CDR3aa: CASSDASGRGGEGDTQYF
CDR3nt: TGTGCCAGCAGTGATGCTAGCGGGAGAGGCGGAGAAGGGGATACGCAGTATTTT

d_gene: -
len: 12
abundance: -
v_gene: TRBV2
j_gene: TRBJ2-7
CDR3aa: CASSEVAVEQYF
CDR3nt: TGTGCCAGCAGTGAAGTAGCGGTCGAGCAGTACTTC

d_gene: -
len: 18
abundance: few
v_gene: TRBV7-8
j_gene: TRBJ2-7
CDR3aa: CASSPTLSGQGGYYEQYF
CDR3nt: TGTGCCAGCAGCCCAACCCTAAGCGGGCAGGGAGGTTATTACGAGCAGTACTTC

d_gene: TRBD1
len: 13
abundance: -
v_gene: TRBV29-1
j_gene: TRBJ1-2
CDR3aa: CSVGTGGEYGYTF
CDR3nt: TGCAGCGTGGGAACAGGGGGCGAATATGGCTACACCTTC

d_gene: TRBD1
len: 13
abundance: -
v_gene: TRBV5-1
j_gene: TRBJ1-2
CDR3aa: CASSPTGNYGYTF
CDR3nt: TGCGCCAGCAGCCCGACAGGGAACTATGGCTACACCTTC

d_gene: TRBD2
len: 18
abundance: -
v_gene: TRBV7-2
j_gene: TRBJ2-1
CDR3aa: CASSSKNLLAGVGNEQFF
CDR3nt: TGTGCCAGCAGCTCGAAGAACCTACTAGCGGGAGTTGGCAATGAGCAGTTCTTC

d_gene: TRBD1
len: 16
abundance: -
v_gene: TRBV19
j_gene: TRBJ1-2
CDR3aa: CASSTSGQGGTWGYTF
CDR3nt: TGTGCCAGTAGTACCTCCGGACAGGGAGGGACGTGGGGCTACACCTTC

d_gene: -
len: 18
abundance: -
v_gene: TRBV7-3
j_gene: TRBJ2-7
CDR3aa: CASSLLLFRTQKNYEQYF
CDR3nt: TGTGCCAGCAGCTTACTATTGTTTCGGACACAAAAAAACTACGAGCAGTACTTC

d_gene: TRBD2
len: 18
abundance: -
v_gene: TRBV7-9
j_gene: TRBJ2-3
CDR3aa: CASSLSEVWRESTDTQYF
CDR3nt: TGTGCCAGCAGCTTATCCGAGGTGTGGCGGGAGAGCACAGATACGCAGTATTTT

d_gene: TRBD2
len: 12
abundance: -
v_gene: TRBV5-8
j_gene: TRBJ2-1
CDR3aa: CASSSLAGARFF
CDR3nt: TGTGCCAGCAGCTCACTAGCGGGGGCCCGGTTCTTC

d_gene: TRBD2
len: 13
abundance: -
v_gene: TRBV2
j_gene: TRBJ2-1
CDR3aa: CASSEASGDEQFF
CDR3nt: TGTGCCAGCAGTGAAGCTAGCGGGGATGAGCAGTTCTTC